The 4 T cell receptor beta chains reported below all come from one sample, sequenced in a study of cytomegalovirus exposure and HLA in healthy donors. PCR involved 60 Vbeta and 13 Jbeta primers. Measured with immunoSEQ multiplex PCR; TCRdb has only the in-frame clones, and not every one. The table records about 160,000 clones, approximately 79% of them present only once. Material for sequencing was PBMCs. The receptors here all came from a man between 45 and 60 years old in good health and CMV-seropositive.

The chain couples TRBV4-1 to TRBJ2-1; D is unresolved. This CDR3 spans 17 amino acids. The ends were cut back, 3 bases at V and 0 bases at J, with 15 bases in the middle. Germline V lookup: CDR1 MGHRA, CDR2 YSYEKL. CDR3 DNA sequence: TGCGCCAGCAGCCAGGAAGGCATTAGCCGCTCCTACAATGAGCAGTTCTTC. As protein: CASSQEGISRSYNEQFF.

This chain links TRBV5-6 with TRBJ2-5, with 8 bases that match TRBD1. Unmatched junction bases numbered 5, after V lost 4 bases and J lost 0 bases. The CDR3 has 15 amino acids. The germline V gene has CDR1 SGHDT and CDR2 YYEEEE. CDR3 coding DNA: TGTGCCAGCAGCGAAATGACAGGGGACCAAGAGACCCAGTACTTC. Translated, it gives CASSEMTGDQETQYF.

The chain carries TRBV6-1 and TRBJ1-2, with 8 bases fitting TRBD1. Germline V gene lookup returns CDR1 MNHNS and CDR2 SASEGT. With 4 bases clipped from V and 2 bases from J, the junction kept 12 bases outside the gene matches. The CDR3 consists of 17 residues. CDR3 DNA sequence: TGTGCCAGCAGTGTTCAGGACAGGGTTTTTGTCAACTATGGCTACACCTTC. Translated, it gives CASSVQDRVFVNYGYTF.

V gene TRBV7-9 combines with J gene TRBJ1-2, with D tentatively TRBD1 (6 bases). The CDR3 has 15 amino acids. CDR1 is SEHNR and CDR2 is FQNEAQ in the germline V gene (reference sequence). V was shortened by 8 bases and J by 12 bases, with 28 bases between the two germline ends. As DNA, the CDR3 is TGTGCCAGCGGGGGAGGGACACCGGGCTATGGATCTCACACCTTC. It encodes CASGGGTPGYGSHTF.